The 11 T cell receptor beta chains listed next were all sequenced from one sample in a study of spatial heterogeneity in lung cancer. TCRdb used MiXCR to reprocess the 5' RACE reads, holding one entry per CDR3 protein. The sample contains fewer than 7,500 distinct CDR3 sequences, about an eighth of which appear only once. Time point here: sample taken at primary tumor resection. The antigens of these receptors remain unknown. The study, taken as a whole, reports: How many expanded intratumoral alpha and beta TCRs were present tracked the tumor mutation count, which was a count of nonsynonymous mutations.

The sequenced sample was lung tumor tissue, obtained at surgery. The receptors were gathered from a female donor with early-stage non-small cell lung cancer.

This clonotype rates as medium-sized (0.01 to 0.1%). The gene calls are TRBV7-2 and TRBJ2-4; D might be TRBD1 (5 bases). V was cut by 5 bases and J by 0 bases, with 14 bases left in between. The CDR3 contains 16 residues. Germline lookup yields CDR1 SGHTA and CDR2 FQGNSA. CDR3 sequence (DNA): TGTGCCAGCAGCCCCACAGGAAACCGAGCCAAAAACATTCAGTACTTC. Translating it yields CASSPTGNRAKNIQYF.

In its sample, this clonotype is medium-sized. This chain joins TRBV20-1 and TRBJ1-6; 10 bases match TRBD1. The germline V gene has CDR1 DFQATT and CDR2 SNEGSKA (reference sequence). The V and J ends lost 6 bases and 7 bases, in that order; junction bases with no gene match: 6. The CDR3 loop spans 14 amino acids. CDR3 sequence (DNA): TGCAGTGCAATGACAGGGGGCCGCAATTCACCCCTCCACTTT. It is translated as CSAMTGGRNSPLHF.

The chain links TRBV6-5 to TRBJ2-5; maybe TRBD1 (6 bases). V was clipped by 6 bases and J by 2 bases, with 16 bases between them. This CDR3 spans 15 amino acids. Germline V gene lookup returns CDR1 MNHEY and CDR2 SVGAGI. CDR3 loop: CASSRRGGPQETQYF. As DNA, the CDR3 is TGTGCCAGCAGCCGGCGTGGGGGCCCTCAAGAGACCCAGTACTTC.

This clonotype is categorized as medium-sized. CDR3 residues: CASSVVGGIGGYTF. The CDR3 bases are TGTGCCAGCAGCGTAGTTGGGGGAATCGGTGGCTACACCTTC. The chain carries TRBV9 and TRBJ1-2; possibly TRBD1 for D (5 bases). Germline V gives CDR1 SGDLS, CDR2 YYNGEE. V lost 0 bases and J lost 7, with 13 bases in between. CDR3 length: 14 residues.

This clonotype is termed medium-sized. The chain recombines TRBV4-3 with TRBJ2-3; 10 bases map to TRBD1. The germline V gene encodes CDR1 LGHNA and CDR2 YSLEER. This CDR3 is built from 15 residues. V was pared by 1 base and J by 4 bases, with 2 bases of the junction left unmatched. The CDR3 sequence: CASSQGGQGADTQYF. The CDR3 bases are TGCGCCAGCAGCCAAGGAGGACAGGGGGCAGATACGCAGTATTTT.

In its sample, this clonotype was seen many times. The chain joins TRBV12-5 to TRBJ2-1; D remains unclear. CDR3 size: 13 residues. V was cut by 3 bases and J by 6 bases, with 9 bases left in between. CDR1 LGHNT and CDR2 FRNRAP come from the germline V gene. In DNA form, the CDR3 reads TGTGCTAGTGGTTTAGGGTTTCGCAATGAGCAGTTCTTC. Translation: CASGLGFRNEQFF. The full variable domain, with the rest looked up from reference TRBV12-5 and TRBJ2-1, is DARVTQTPRHKVTEMGQEVTMRCQPILGHNTVFWYRQTMMQGLELLAYFRNRAPLDDSGMPKDRFSAEMPDATLATLKIQPSEPRDSAVYFCASGLGFRNEQFFGPGTRLTVL.

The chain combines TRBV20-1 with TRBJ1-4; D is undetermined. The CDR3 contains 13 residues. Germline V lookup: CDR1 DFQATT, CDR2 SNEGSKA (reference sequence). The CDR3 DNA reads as TGCAGCCCGCTCAGAGCAACTAATGAAAAACTGTTTTTT. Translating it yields CSPLRATNEKLFF.

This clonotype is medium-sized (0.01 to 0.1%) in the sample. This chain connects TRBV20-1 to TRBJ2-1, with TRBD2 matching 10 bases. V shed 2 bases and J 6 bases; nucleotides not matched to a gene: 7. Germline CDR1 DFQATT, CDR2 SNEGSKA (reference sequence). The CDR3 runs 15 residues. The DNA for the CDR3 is TGCAGTGCTAGATCGCTAGCGGGAGCAAGCAATGAGCAGTTCTTC. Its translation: CSARSLAGASNEQFF.

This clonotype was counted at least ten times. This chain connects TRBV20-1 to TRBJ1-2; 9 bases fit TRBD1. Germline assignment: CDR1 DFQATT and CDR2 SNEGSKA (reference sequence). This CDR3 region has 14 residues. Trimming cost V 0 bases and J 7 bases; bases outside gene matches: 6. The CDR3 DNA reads TGCAGTGCTAGAGATAAGGGACAGGGTAGTGGCTACACCTTC. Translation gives CSARDKGQGSGYTF.

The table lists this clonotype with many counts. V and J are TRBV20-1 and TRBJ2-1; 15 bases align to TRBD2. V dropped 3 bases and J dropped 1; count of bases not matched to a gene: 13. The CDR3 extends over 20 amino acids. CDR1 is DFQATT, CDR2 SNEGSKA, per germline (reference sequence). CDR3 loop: CSASPIFGTSGRLSYNEQFF. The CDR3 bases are TGCAGTGCTAGTCCTATCTTCGGGACTAGCGGGAGGCTATCCTACAATGAGCAGTTCTTC.

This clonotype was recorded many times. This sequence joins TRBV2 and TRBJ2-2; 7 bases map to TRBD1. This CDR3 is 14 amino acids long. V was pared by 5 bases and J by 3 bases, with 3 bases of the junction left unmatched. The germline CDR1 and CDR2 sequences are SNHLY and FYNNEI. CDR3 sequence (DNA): TGTGCCAGCAGTTCGGGGACAGACACCGGGGAGCTGTTTTTT. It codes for CASSSGTDTGELFF.